The rows below give T cell receptor beta chains drawn from one sample of a study of T cells in Graves' hyperthyroidism and ophthalmopathy. TCRdb called the multiplex PCR reads again in MiXCR, with one record for every CDR3 protein. The sample consists of roughly 500,000 distinct CDR3 sequences, 15% to 20% of them appearing once. The sequenced sample was blood. These receptors were obtained from a woman in her thirties with Graves' ophthalmopathy. The CDR3 runs from the conserved cysteine through the conserved F or W. Fields, in order: J gene, clone size, V gene, D gene, CDR3 DNA, CDR3 protein. D genes are given only for firm matches. The size field is filled for only some rows; it gives once, few, many or a size class.

TRBJ2-7 few TRBV4-1 NA TGCGCCAGCAGCCCCCACACTCCCGAGCAGTGCTTC CASSPHTPEQCF
TRBJ1-1 few TRBV27 NA TGTGCCAGCAGTTTCGGGCTAACTAAGGAAGCTTTCTTT CASSFGLTKEAFF
TRBJ1-6 few TRBV7-2 NA TGTGCCAGCAGCAGCGGGACCATAATCTCCTATAATTCACCCCTCCACTTT CASSSGTIISYNSPLHF
TRBJ2-3 NA TRBV11-2 TRBD1 TGTGCCAGCAGCCCGCGGGACAGGGTGGCGGAGGCAGATACGCAGTATTTT CASSPRDRVAEADTQYF
TRBJ2-1 few TRBV24-1 TRBD2 TGTGCCACCAGTGATGCTCGGACTAGCGGGAGACCCAATGAGCAGTTCTTC CATSDARTSGRPNEQFF
TRBJ1-6 NA TRBV5-1 TRBD1 TGCGCCAGCAGCTTCGACAGGGTAGGCAGCGATTCACCCCTCCACTTT CASSFDRVGSDSPLHF
TRBJ2-1 many TRBV6-2/TRBV6-3 TRBD2 TGTGCCAGCAACGGACTAGCGGGATTAGATGAGCAGTTCTTC CASNGLAGLDEQFF
TRBJ2-7 NA TRBV5-1 NA TGCGCCAGCAGCGACCGGGACGCCTCCTACGAGCAGTACTTC CASSDRDASYEQYF
TRBJ2-7 many TRBV6-5 NA TGTGCCAGCAGTTACTCAGGGGTCGGCAACGAGCAGTACTTC CASSYSGVGNEQYF
TRBJ2-5 many TRBV3-1 TRBD2 TGTGCCAGCAGTTGGGGGGGTCTAGCGGGTAATCCTGACGGAGAAGAGACCCAGTACTTC CASSWGGLAGNPDGEETQYF
TRBJ2-3 NA TRBV6-5 NA TGTGCCAGCAGTTACGTACAGGCCACAGATACGCAGTATTTT CASSYVQATDTQYF
TRBJ2-7 many TRBV6-5 TRBD1 TGTGCCAGCAGTTACCCTGGGACAGGGCTCTACGAGCAGTACTTC CASSYPGTGLYEQYF
TRBJ2-2 many TRBV30 NA TGTGCCTGGAGTCAGGACAGAGGCACCGGGGAGCTGTTTTTT CAWSQDRGTGELFF
TRBJ2-3 many TRBV12-3/TRBV12-4 NA TGTGCCAGCGGCGCCTATCTCCCAGATACGCAGTATTTT CASGAYLPDTQYF
TRBJ2-1 NA TRBV7-2 TRBD2 TGTGCCAGCCGCCTTAGCGGGAGAGGATCCTACAATGAGCAGTTCTTC CASRLSGRGSYNEQFF
TRBJ2-2 few TRBV6-1 NA TGTGCCAGCTTCGTACAGCACACCGGGGAGCTGTTTTTT CASFVQHTGELFF
TRBJ2-5 many TRBV28 TRBD1 TGTGCCAGCAGTTTATCGGACAGGCAAGAGACCCAGTACTTC CASSLSDRQETQYF
TRBJ2-1 many TRBV5-1 NA TGCGCCAGCAGCTTGGCCCGCCTAGAGTCCAATGAGCAGTTCTTC CASSLARLESNEQFF
TRBJ1-1 NA TRBV4-2 NA TGTGCCAGCAGCCAAGATTTGGGGGGCACTGAAGCTTTCTTT CASSQDLGGTEAFF
TRBJ1-3 many TRBV6-2/TRBV6-3 NA TGTGCCAGCAACAACCAGACGAAGGGCGTTGGAAACACCATATATTTT CASNNQTKGVGNTIYF
TRBJ2-5 many TRBV18 NA TGTGCCAGCTCACCAGCAGAAGAGACCCAGTACTTC CASSPAEETQYF
TRBJ2-6 few TRBV20-1 NA TGCAGTGCTAGAGTTCAGGAAACTGCATCTGGGGCCAACGTCCTGACTTTC CSARVQETASGANVLTF
TRBJ2-7 few TRBV9 NA TGTGCCAGCAGCGTAGGCGCGGTTGCCTACGAGCAGTACTTC CASSVGAVAYEQYF
TRBJ2-5 NA TRBV27 TRBD1 TGTGCCAGCCACGAAAGAGGACAGGGGGTGAAGACCCAGTACTTC CASHERGQGVKTQYF
TRBJ1-4 NA TRBV6-1 NA TGTGCCAGCAGGCGGAAGGGTGTTGAAAAACTGTTTTTT CASRRKGVEKLFF
TRBJ2-1 NA TRBV20-1 TRBD2 TGCAGTGCAGAGCTAGCGGGAGCCTACAATGAGCAGTTCTTC CSAELAGAYNEQFF
TRBJ2-1 few TRBV20-1 TRBD2 TGCAGTGCTAGGCAAACAGAGACTAGCGGGGGGTACAATGAGCAGTTCTTC CSARQTETSGGYNEQFF
TRBJ1-5 many TRBV20-1 NA TGCAGTGCTAGAGAGCCACTGTTGGATCAGCCCCAGCATTTT CSAREPLLDQPQHF
TRBJ2-3 many TRBV28 TRBD2 TGTGCCAGCAGTGCCTATCAAGCGGGAGCTTTGCCAGATACGCAGTATTTT CASSAYQAGALPDTQYF
TRBJ2-1 many TRBV29-1 NA TGCAGCGTTGGATACGGGGGCTCCTACAATGAGCAGTTCTTC CSVGYGGSYNEQFF
TRBJ1-1 many TRBV2 TRBD1 TGTGCCAGCAGTCCGACCGGGAACAGGGGAGGGGGAAACACTGAAGCTTTCTTT CASSPTGNRGGGNTEAFF
TRBJ1-1 NA TRBV29-1 TRBD1 TGCAGCGTTCGTAGACAGGGTCAAAGGAGGTACACTGAAGCTTTCTTT CSVRRQGQRRYTEAFF
TRBJ2-7 many TRBV7-2 TRBD2 TGTGCCAGCAGCTTTCTAGCGGGAGGGCCCTTTTCCGAGCAGTACTTC CASSFLAGGPFSEQYF
TRBJ2-5 many TRBV12-3/TRBV12-4 TRBD1 TGTGCCAGCAGTGTCGGGACAGTCCAAGAGACCCAGTACTTC CASSVGTVQETQYF
TRBJ1-1 NA TRBV6-1 NA TGTGCCAGCCTGGACAGTGCGAACACTGAAGCTTTCTTT CASLDSANTEAFF
TRBJ2-2 NA TRBV7-8 TRBD1 TGTGCCAGCAGCGTCATACCGGGACAGGGGGCGGGCGCCGGGGAGCTGTTTTTT CASSVIPGQGAGAGELFF
TRBJ1-4 many TRBV2 NA TGTGCCAGCAGTGACACTGGAGGAGAAAAACTGTTTTTT CASSDTGGEKLFF
TRBJ2-2 few TRBV12-3/TRBV12-4 NA TGTGCCAGCAGTTTATCGGTCCTTGGCGGGGAGCTGTTTTTT CASSLSVLGGELFF
TRBJ2-7 many TRBV20-1 NA TGCAGTGCTAGAGTAACAAGGCGGAGTCAATACGAGCAGTACTTC CSARVTRRSQYEQYF
TRBJ1-5 few TRBV4-3 TRBD1 TGCGCCAGCAGCCAGCATTGGGACAGGGGACATCAGCCCCAGCATTTT CASSQHWDRGHQPQHF
TRBJ1-4 many TRBV11-2 TRBD1 TGTGCCAGCGGCGACAGGGTCGAAAAACTGTTTTTT CASGDRVEKLFF
TRBJ2-7 many TRBV5-5 NA TGTGCCAGCAGCTTGTCGGTTAACTCCTACGAGCAGTACTTC CASSLSVNSYEQYF
TRBJ1-3 many TRBV11-2 NA TGTGCCAGCAGCGGGGCGCGCTCTGGAAACACCATATATTTT CASSGARSGNTIYF
TRBJ2-7 many TRBV5-1 TRBD1 TGCGCCAGCAGCCCTCCCGGAGACAGGGCTACCTACGAGCAGTACTTC CASSPPGDRATYEQYF
TRBJ2-1 few TRBV6-1 TRBD1 TGTGCCAGCAGCAAGACAGGGGGCGCGGTGAATGAGCAGTTCTTC CASSKTGGAVNEQFF